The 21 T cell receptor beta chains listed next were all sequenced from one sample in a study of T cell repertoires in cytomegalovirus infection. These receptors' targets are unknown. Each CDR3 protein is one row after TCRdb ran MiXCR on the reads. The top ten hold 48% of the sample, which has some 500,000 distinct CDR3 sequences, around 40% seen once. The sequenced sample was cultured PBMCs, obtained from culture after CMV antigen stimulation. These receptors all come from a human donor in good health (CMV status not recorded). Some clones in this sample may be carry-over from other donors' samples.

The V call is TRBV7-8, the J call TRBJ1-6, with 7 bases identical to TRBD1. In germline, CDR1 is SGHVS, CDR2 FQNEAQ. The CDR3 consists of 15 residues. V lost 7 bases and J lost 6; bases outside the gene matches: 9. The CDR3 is CASTLPGQANSPLHF. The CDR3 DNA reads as TGTGCCAGCACCCTACCCGGACAGGCTAATTCACCCCTCCACTTT.

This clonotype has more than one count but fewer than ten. The CDR3 protein is CASSSDRGNEKLFF. In DNA form, the CDR3 reads TGTGCCAGCAGTTCGGACAGGGGGAATGAAAAACTGTTTTTT. This chain links TRBV12-3 or TRBV12-4 with TRBJ1-4, with 10 bases that match TRBD1. The CDR3 extends over 14 amino acids. The ends lost 4 bases at V and 5 bases at J; junction bases unmatched: 1.

The CDR3 DNA reads TGTGCCAGCAGCTTAGGTGGGATCTATAATTCACCCCTCCACTTT. Amino acid sequence: CASSLGGIYNSPLHF. The chain joins TRBV7-8 to TRBJ1-6; D is undetermined. Per germline, CDR1 SGHVS and CDR2 FQNEAQ. There are 15 residues in the CDR3. Trimming stripped 1 base from V and 3 bases from J, with 7 bases between. The entire variable domain, with the rest obtained from reference TRBV7-8 and TRBJ1-6, is as follows: GAGVSQSPRYKVAKRGQDVALRCDPISGHVSLFWYQQALGQGPEFLTYFQNEAQLDKSGLPSDRFFAERPEGSVSTLKIQRTQQEDSAVYLCASSLGGIYNSPLHFGNGTRLTVT.

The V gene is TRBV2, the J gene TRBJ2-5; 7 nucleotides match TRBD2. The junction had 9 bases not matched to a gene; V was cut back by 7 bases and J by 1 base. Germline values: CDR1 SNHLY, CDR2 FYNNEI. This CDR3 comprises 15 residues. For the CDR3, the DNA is TGTGCCAGCACGGGGGAGACTAGCTCCCAAGAGACCCAGTACTTC. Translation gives CASTGETSSQETQYF.

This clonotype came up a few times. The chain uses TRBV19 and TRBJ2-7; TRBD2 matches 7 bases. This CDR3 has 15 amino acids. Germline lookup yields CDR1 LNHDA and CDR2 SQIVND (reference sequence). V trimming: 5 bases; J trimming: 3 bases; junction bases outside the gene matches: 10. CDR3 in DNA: TGTGCCAGTAGTCCGGTAGCGGGTGCGGACTACGAGCAGTACTTC. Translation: CASSPVAGADYEQYF.

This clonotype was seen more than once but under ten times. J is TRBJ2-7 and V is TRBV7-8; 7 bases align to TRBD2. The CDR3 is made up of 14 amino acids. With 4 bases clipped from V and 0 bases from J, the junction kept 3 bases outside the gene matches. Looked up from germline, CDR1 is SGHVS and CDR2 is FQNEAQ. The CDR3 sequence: CASSSSGISYEQYF. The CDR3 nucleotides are TGTGCCAGCAGCTCTAGCGGTATCTCCTACGAGCAGTACTTC.

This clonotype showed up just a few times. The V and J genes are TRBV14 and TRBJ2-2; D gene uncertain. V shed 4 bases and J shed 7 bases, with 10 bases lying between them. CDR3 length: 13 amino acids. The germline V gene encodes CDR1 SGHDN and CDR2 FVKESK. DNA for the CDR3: TGTGCCAGCAGCCCCCGGGTCCGCGGGGAGCTGTTTTTT. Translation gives CASSPRVRGELFF. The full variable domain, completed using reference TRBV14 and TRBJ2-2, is EAGVTQFPSHSVIEKGQTVTLRCDPISGHDNLYWYRRVMGKEIKFLLHFVKESKQDESGMPNNRFLAERTGGTYSTLKVQPAELEDSGVYFCASSPRVRGELFFGEGSRLTVL.

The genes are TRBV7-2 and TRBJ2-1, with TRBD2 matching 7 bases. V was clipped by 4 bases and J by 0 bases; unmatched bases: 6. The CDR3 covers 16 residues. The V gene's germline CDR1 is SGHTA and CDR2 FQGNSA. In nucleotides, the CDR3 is TGTGCCAGCAGCTCATGGTCGGGGGGCTCCTACAATGAGCAGTTCTTC. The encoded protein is CASSSWSGGSYNEQFF.

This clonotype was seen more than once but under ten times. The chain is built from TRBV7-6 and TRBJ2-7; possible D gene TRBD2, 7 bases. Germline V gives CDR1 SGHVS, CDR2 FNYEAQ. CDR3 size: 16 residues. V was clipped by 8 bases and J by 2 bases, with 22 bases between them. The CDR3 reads CASSPESGTLTYEQYF. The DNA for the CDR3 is TGTGCCAGCTCCCCCGAAAGCGGGACACTTACCTACGAGCAGTACTTC.

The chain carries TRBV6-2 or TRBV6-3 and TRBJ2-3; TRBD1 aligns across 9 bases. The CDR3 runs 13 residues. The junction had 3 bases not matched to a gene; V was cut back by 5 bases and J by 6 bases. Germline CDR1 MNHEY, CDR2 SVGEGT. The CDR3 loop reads CASSGTGRDTQYF. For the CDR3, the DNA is TGTGCCAGCAGTGGGACAGGGAGGGATACGCAGTATTTT.

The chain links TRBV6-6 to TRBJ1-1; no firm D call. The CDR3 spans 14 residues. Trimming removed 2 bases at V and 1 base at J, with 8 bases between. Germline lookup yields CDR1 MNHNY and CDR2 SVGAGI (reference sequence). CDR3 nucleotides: TGTGCCAGCAGTTACCCGACCAAGAACACTGAAGCTTTCTTT. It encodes CASSYPTKNTEAFF.

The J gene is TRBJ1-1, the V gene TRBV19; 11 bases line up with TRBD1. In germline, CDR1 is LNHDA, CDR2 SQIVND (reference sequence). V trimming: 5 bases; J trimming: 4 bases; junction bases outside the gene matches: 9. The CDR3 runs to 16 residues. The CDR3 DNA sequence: TGTGCCAGTAGTGTCGTAGGACAGGGGGCCGGCACTGAAGCTTTCTTT. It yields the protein CASSVVGQGAGTEAFF.

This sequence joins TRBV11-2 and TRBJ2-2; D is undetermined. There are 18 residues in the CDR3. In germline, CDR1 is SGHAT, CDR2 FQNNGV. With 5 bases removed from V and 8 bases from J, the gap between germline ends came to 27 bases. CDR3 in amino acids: CASSPTGWSSPESGELFF. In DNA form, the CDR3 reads TGTGCCAGCAGCCCCACGGGTTGGAGTAGCCCAGAGAGTGGGGAGCTGTTTTTT.

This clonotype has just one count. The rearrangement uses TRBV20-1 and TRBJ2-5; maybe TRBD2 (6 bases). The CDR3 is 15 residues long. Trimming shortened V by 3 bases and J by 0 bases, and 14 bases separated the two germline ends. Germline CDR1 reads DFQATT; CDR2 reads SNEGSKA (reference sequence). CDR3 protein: CSASRPAGHQETQYF. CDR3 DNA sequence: TGCAGTGCTAGTAGGCCAGCGGGCCACCAAGAGACCCAGTACTTC.

In DNA, the CDR3 is TGTGCCAGCTGCGACGACAGTTACAATGAGCAGTTCTTC. Its translation is CASCDDSYNEQFF. This sequence joins TRBV6-2 or TRBV6-3 and TRBJ2-1, with TRBD1 as a possible D gene (5 bases). V was clipped by 8 bases and J by 4 bases, with 12 bases between them. CDR1 and CDR2 (germline): MNHEY, SVGEGT. This CDR3 has 13 amino acids.

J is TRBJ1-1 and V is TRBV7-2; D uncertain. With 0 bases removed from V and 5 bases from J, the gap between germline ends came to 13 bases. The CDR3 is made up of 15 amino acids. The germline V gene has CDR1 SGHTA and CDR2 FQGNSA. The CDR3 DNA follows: TGTGCCAGCAGCTTAGCGATCCTGGGAAATACTGAAGCTTTCTTT. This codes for CASSLAILGNTEAFF.

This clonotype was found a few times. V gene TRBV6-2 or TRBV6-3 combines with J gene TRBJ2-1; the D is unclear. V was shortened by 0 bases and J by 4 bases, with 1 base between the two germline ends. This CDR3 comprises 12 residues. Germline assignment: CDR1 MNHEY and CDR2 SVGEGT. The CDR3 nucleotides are TGTGCCAGCAGTTACTCTTACAATGAGCAGTTCTTC. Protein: CASSYSYNEQFF.

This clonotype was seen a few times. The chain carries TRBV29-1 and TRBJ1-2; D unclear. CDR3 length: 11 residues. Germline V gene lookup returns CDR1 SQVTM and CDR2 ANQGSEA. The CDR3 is CSSSSDYGYTF. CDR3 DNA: TGCAGTTCCAGTTCTGACTATGGCTACACCTTC.

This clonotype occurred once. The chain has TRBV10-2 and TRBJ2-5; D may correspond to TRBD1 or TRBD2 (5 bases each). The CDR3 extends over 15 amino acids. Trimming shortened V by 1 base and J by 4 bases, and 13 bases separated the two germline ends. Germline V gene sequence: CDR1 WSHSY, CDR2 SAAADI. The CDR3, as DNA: TGCGCCAGCAGTGAGTTTGGAGGAAGGGGAGAGACCCAGTACTTC. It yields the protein CASSEFGGRGETQYF.

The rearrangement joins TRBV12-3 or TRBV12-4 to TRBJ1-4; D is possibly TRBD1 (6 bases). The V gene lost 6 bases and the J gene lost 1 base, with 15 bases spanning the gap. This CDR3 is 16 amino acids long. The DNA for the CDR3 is TGTGCCAGCAGCCCAGGGGATTGGGAAACTAATGAAAAACTGTTTTTT. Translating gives CASSPGDWETNEKLFF.

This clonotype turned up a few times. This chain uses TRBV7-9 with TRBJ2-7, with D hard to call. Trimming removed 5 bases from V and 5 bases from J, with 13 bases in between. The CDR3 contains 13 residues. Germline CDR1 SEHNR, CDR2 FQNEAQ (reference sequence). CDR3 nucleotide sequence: TGTGCCAGCAGCCCGATGATTATGCACGAGCAGTACTTC. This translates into CASSPMIMHEQYF.